What follows are 31 T cell receptor beta chains derived from one specimen sequenced in a study of CD8 T cells in Susac syndrome. Random hexamers primed reverse transcription of about 0.45 to 1 ug RNA. TCRdb fed the immunoSEQ multiplex PCR reads into MiXCR, producing one record per CDR3 protein. Among about 130,000 distinct CDR3 sequences listed, about 93% were seen once. Sequencing was done on a sample of CD8+ T cells from PBMCs. The receptors shown here come from a human donor with Susac syndrome.

This chain connects TRBV7-8 to TRBJ2-7, with D unclear. Trimming left V 1 base short and J 6 bases short, with 13 bases between. The CDR3 is 14 residues long. Germline loops: CDR1 SGHVS, CDR2 FQNEAQ. This CDR3 reads CASSLEGAVGEQYF. For the CDR3, the DNA is TGTGCCAGCAGCTTAGAAGGAGCTGTAGGCGAGCAGTACTTC.

The chain employs TRBV18 and TRBJ1-2; D not certain. Trimming cost V 2 bases and J 4 bases, with 11 bases left between them. Germline V gene sequence: CDR1 KGHSH, CDR2 LQKENI. This CDR3 spans 14 amino acids. CDR3 in amino acids: CASSPDGVSYGYTF. The CDR3 bases are TGTGCCAGCTCACCAGACGGGGTTAGCTATGGCTACACCTTC.

This sequence joins TRBV20-1 and TRBJ2-7; 14 nucleotides align to TRBD2. CDR1 is DFQATT, CDR2 SNEGSKA, per germline (reference sequence). Trimming took 6 bases from V and 2 from J; bases not matched to a gene: 6. The CDR3 is 15 amino acids. The CDR3 DNA reads TGCAGTGCCAAGGGACTAGCGGGAGTCCCCTACGAGCAGTACTTC. Its translation is CSAKGLAGVPYEQYF.

The chain couples TRBV24-1 to TRBJ2-3; 7 bases match TRBD2. The CDR3 loop spans 18 amino acids. Trimming took 0 bases from V and 0 from J; bases not matched to a gene: 8. In germline, CDR1 is KGHDR, CDR2 SFDVKD. In DNA form, the CDR3 reads TGTGCCACCAGTGATTTGAGGACTAGTGGTACTAGCACAGATACGCAGTATTTT. This encodes CATSDLRTSGTSTDTQYF.

This chain joins TRBV25-1 and TRBJ2-2; D gene ambiguous. Trimming shortened V by 4 bases and J by 4 bases, and 4 bases separated the two germline ends. In germline, CDR1 is MGHDK, CDR2 SYGVNS. The CDR3 is 12 residues long. CDR3 coding DNA: TGTGCCAGCAGTGGGCGCACCGGGGAGCTGTTTTTT. As protein: CASSGRTGELFF.

This clonotype was counted a single time. The chain is built from TRBV24-1 and TRBJ2-3; no clear D. The CDR3 is 17 amino acids. The ends were cut back, 5 bases at V and 1 base at J, with 18 bases in the middle. Germline assignment: CDR1 KGHDR and CDR2 SFDVKD. CDR3 sequence: CATSGATSELGTDTQYF. For the CDR3, the DNA is TGTGCCACCAGTGGGGCGACAAGCGAGTTGGGCACAGATACGCAGTATTTT.

In this sample, this clonotype turned up once. V and J are TRBV9 and TRBJ1-6; tentative D call: TRBD1 (6 bases). The CDR3 loop spans 15 amino acids. Deletions cut 4 bases from V and 11 bases from J, with 19 bases between. Per the germline V gene, CDR1 is SGDLS and CDR2 is YYNGEE. The CDR3 region has the DNA TGTGCCAGCAGCTCCGCCGGGACAACCATTACACCCCTCCACTTT. Translating gives CASSSAGTTITPLHF.

The J gene is TRBJ1-2, the V gene TRBV9, with TRBD1 identical over 7 bases. This CDR3 comprises 19 residues. CDR1 SGDLS and CDR2 YYNGEE come from the germline V gene. V was pared by 3 bases and J by 2 bases, with 19 bases of the junction left unmatched. The CDR3 spells CASSAGAGTAQDFNYGYTF. The CDR3 DNA reads as TGTGCCAGCAGCGCTGGGGCAGGGACAGCCCAAGACTTCAACTATGGCTACACCTTC.

This rearrangement joins TRBV4-3 to TRBJ2-1, with 8 bases fitting TRBD2. Germline CDR1 LGHNA, CDR2 YSLEER. With 0 bases clipped from V and 3 bases from J, the junction kept 7 bases outside the gene matches. CDR3 size: 17 residues. The CDR3 is CASSQDTSGGDYNEQFF. Written as DNA, the CDR3 is TGCGCCAGCAGCCAAGATACGTCGGGAGGGGACTACAATGAGCAGTTCTTC.

This clonotype was recorded only once. The chain recombines TRBV7-3 with TRBJ2-1, with 8 bases fitting TRBD2. Trimming removed 5 bases from V and 7 bases from J; junction bases left unmatched: 13. This CDR3 is built from 16 residues. Germline V lookup: CDR1 SGHTA, CDR2 FQGTGA. The CDR3 DNA reads TGTGCCAGCAGCCCGGGGGGAGCGGGAGTAGAGAATGAGCAGTTCTTC. Residues: CASSPGGAGVENEQFF.

In DNA, the CDR3 is TGCGCCAGCAGCGACCTAGGGCCTCGGGAAGGCGAGCAGTACTTC. Residues: CASSDLGPREGEQYF. This chain links TRBV5-1 with TRBJ2-7; perhaps TRBD2 as D (5 bases). This CDR3 has 15 residues. Germline V gives CDR1 SGHRS, CDR2 YFSETQ. V lost 4 bases and J lost 6, with 20 bases in between.

This sequence joins TRBV25-1 and TRBJ2-5; the D call may be TRBD1 or TRBD2 (5 bases each). Germline CDR1 and CDR2: MGHDK and SYGVNS. Trimming removed 7 bases at V and 0 bases at J, with 12 bases between. There are 14 residues in the CDR3. This CDR3 is CASTGDAHQETQYF. Written as DNA, the CDR3 is TGTGCCAGCACCGGGGACGCCCACCAAGAGACCCAGTACTTC.

The chain carries TRBV20-1 and TRBJ2-7; D remains unclear. Trimming took 0 bases from V and 4 from J, leaving 7 bases between them. Germline loops: CDR1 DFQATT, CDR2 SNEGSKA (reference sequence). The CDR3 runs 12 residues. The DNA of the CDR3 is TGCAGTGCTAGAGATGGGTTTTACGAGCAGTACTTC. This sequence encodes CSARDGFYEQYF.

The chain links TRBV7-2 to TRBJ2-2, with 9 bases lining up with TRBD1. This CDR3 has 16 amino acids. CDR1 SGHTA and CDR2 FQGNSA come from the germline V gene. V shed 5 bases, J shed 4 bases, and the junction held 8 bases outside the gene matches. Here the CDR3 DNA reads TGTGCCAGCAGCCCCCCGGACAGGGGAGGCACCGGGGAGCTGTTTTTT. Translation: CASSPPDRGGTGELFF.

The CDR3 spells CASSEWGQSSGNTIYF. The DNA for the CDR3 is TGTGCCAGCAGTGAATGGGGACAGTCCTCTGGAAACACCATATATTTT. The V and J genes are TRBV6-1 and TRBJ1-3; TRBD1 agrees at 7 bases. V was clipped by 2 bases and J by 0 bases; unmatched bases: 4. Germline V gene sequence: CDR1 MNHNS, CDR2 SASEGT. This CDR3 has 16 amino acids.

The rearrangement uses TRBV28 and TRBJ1-4; 7 nucleotides line up with TRBD1. The CDR3 has 14 amino acids. Germline lookup yields CDR1 MDHEN and CDR2 SYDVKM. With 9 bases clipped from V and 0 bases from J, the junction kept 4 bases outside the gene matches. Written as DNA, the CDR3 is TGTGCCAGTACAACAGGGGCAACTAATGAAAAACTGTTTTTT. It yields the protein CASTTGATNEKLFF.

CDR3 residues: CASSLTSVNTDTQYF. The DNA of the CDR3 is TGTGCCAGCAGTTTGACTAGCGTAAACACAGATACGCAGTATTTT. The chain carries TRBV28 and TRBJ2-3, with 8 bases aligning to TRBD2. Germline V lookup: CDR1 MDHEN, CDR2 SYDVKM. CDR3 length: 15 residues. V shed 3 bases, J shed 2 bases, and the junction held 4 bases outside the gene matches.

The chain links TRBV27 to TRBJ1-2; D is ambiguous. CDR1 and CDR2 from the germline V gene are MNHEY and SMNVEV (reference sequence). The CDR3 length is 14 residues. V was trimmed by 1 base and J by 7 bases, leaving 13 bases between them. The CDR3 here is CASSLYPEVSGYTF. Here the CDR3 DNA reads TGTGCCAGCAGTTTATACCCCGAAGTTAGTGGCTACACCTTC.

This clonotype appeared once. The genes are TRBV30 and TRBJ2-1; D is uncertain. The germline CDR1 and CDR2 sequences are GTSNPN and SVGIG (reference sequence). CDR3 length equals 13 residues. Between the trimmed V and J ends, which lost 2 bases and 4 bases, there was a span of 9 bases. This CDR3 reads CAWSTKLYNEQFF. In DNA form, the CDR3 reads TGTGCCTGGAGTACCAAGCTTTACAATGAGCAGTTCTTC.

This chain uses TRBV15 with TRBJ2-7, with D possibly matching TRBD2 (5 bases). The V gene lost 5 bases and the J gene lost 5 bases, with 16 bases spanning the gap. The CDR3 has 14 amino acids. The germline CDR1 and CDR2 sequences are LNHNV and YYDKDF (reference sequence). CDR3 bases: TGTGCCACCAGCGGTCTGGTGGGAGCAGACGAGCAGTACTTC. Amino acids: CATSGLVGADEQYF.

The genes are TRBV5-1 and TRBJ1-2; 9 bases match TRBD1. The CDR3 contains 14 residues. CDR1 and CDR2 (germline): SGHRS, YFSETQ. With 4 bases clipped from V and 7 bases from J, the junction kept 8 bases outside the gene matches. CDR3 region: CASSPRDREAGYTF. Here the CDR3 DNA reads TGCGCCAGCAGCCCACGGGACAGGGAGGCTGGCTACACCTTC.

This clonotype is a singleton in its sample. The chain carries TRBV2 and TRBJ2-7; TRBD2 might be the D (6 bases). V lost 9 bases to trimming and J lost 4 bases, with 13 bases between them. The CDR3 runs 12 residues. Germline values: CDR1 SNHLY, CDR2 FYNNEI. The CDR3 bases are TGTGCCAGTTCCGGGACTGGTTACGAGCAGTACTTC. This encodes CASSGTGYEQYF.

This rearrangement joins TRBV6-5 to TRBJ2-3, with 9 bases identical to TRBD1. The V gene end was trimmed by 0 bases and the J gene end by 4 bases; junction bases not matched to a gene: 2. Per germline, CDR1 MNHEY and CDR2 SVGAGI. The CDR3 runs to 15 residues. For the CDR3, the DNA is TGTGCCAGCAGTTACTCGGGACAGGGTTCAGATACGCAGTATTTT. Translating gives CASSYSGQGSDTQYF.

This clonotype was detected once. The chain uses TRBV5-1 and TRBJ2-1; no clear D. Germline V gene sequence: CDR1 SGHRS, CDR2 YFSETQ. V lost 0 bases, J lost 5 bases, and 6 bases lay in between. The CDR3 has 13 amino acids. The CDR3 DNA reads TGCGCCAGCAGCTTGGTTTCGGACAATGAGCAGTTCTTC. This encodes CASSLVSDNEQFF.

The chain uses TRBV4-1 and TRBJ1-5, with TRBD1 as a possible D gene (6 bases). V was trimmed by 4 bases and J by 4 bases, leaving 11 bases between them. The CDR3 has 14 residues. From germline, CDR1 is MGHRA and CDR2 YSYEKL. CDR3 coding DNA: TGCGCCAGCAGCCCTAGACAGGATAATCAGCCCCAGCATTTT. It codes for CASSPRQDNQPQHF.

The chain combines TRBV6-5 with TRBJ1-5; D remains ambiguous. Germline V gene lookup returns CDR1 MNHEY and CDR2 SVGAGI. The CDR3 runs to 15 residues. V lost 2 bases to trimming and J lost 0 bases, with 8 bases between them. Written as DNA, the CDR3 is TGTGCCAGCAGTTACGTGGCAGATAGCAATCAGCCCCAGCATTTT. Translation gives CASSYVADSNQPQHF.

The chain links TRBV5-1 to TRBJ2-7; TRBD1 aligns across 9 bases. Trimming took 0 bases from V and 6 from J; bases not matched to a gene: 7. The CDR3 loop spans 15 amino acids. In germline, CDR1 is SGHRS, CDR2 YFSETQ. For the CDR3, the DNA is TGCGCCAGCAGCTTGGTTCCGGGACAGGGTACCGAGCAGTACTTC. Amino acid sequence: CASSLVPGQGTEQYF.

Written as DNA, the CDR3 is TGTGCCAGCAGCTTATCTGCCGGGACAGATAACTATGGCTACACCTTC. It is translated as CASSLSAGTDNYGYTF. The chain uses TRBV7-3 and TRBJ1-2; 7 bases map to TRBD1. Germline assignment: CDR1 SGHTA and CDR2 FQGTGA. With 2 bases clipped from V and 1 base from J, the junction kept 7 bases outside the gene matches. The CDR3 loop spans 16 amino acids.

This sequence joins TRBV28 and TRBJ2-7; weak D call: TRBD2 (5 bases). This CDR3 has 13 residues. Germline V CDR1 and CDR2: MDHEN, SYDVKM. The V gene lost 3 bases and the J gene lost 6 bases, with 12 bases spanning the gap. The CDR3 loop reads CASSFRAGGEQYF. DNA for the CDR3: TGTGCCAGCAGTTTTCGGGCGGGCGGCGAGCAGTACTTC.

V gene TRBV5-4 combines with J gene TRBJ2-3, with D unclear. V lost 4 bases and J 10 bases, leaving 16 bases between the germline ends. CDR1 is SGHNT and CDR2 is YYREEE in the germline V gene (reference sequence). The CDR3 is made up of 13 amino acids. This chain's CDR3 is CASSDPQTLAQYF. The CDR3, as DNA: TGTGCCAGCAGCGACCCCCAGACCCTGGCGCAGTATTTT.

The chain combines TRBV30 with TRBJ2-1; 8 bases are a match to TRBD1. Germline V CDR1 and CDR2: GTSNPN, SVGIG (reference sequence). The V gene end was trimmed by 4 bases and the J gene end by 12 bases; junction bases not matched to a gene: 8. This CDR3 contains 12 residues. CDR3 sequence (DNA): TGTGCCTGGACCCTACCTACAGGGGGGCAGTTCTTC. It yields the protein CAWTLPTGGQFF.